These T cell receptor beta chains were read from a single sample in a study of CD8 T cells in Susac syndrome. TCRdb used MiXCR to reprocess the immunoSEQ multiplex PCR reads, holding one entry per CDR3 protein. The sample includes 100,000 to 150,000 distinct CDR3 sequences, nearly 95% of them seen just once. Sequencing used CD4+ T cells from PBMCs. The origin of the receptors is a human donor in good health. The CDR3 runs from the conserved cysteine through the conserved F or W. D genes are given only for firm matches. Some rows mark clone size as missing; the rest say once, few, many or name a class of expanded clone.

D gene,J gene,clone size,CDR3 length,V gene,CDR3 protein,CDR3 DNA
.,TRBJ1-2,.,14,TRBV3-1,CASSHQSSSYGYTF,TGTGCCAGCAGCCACCAGAGCTCTTCCTATGGCTACACCTTC
.,TRBJ1-1,few,14,TRBV7-2,CASSSQGLNTEAFF,TGTGCCAGCAGCTCGCAGGGGCTGAACACTGAAGCTTTCTTT
.,TRBJ1-1,.,13,TRBV19,CASTLNRDTEAFF,TGTGCCAGTACCTTAAACCGGGACACTGAAGCTTTCTTT
TRBD1,TRBJ2-7,.,13,TRBV3-1,CASSRLQGHEQYF,TGTGCCAGCAGTCGATTACAGGGGCACGAGCAGTACTTC
TRBD1,TRBJ2-2,.,14,TRBV28,CASSGQGNTGELFF,TGTGCCAGCAGCGGACAGGGGAACACCGGGGAGCTGTTTTTT
.,TRBJ2-2,.,13,TRBV18,CASSRGATGELFF,TGTGCCAGCTCACGTGGGGCCACCGGGGAGCTGTTTTTT
TRBD2,TRBJ2-4,.,16,TRBV19,CASSLTTSGRQNIQYF,TGTGCCAGTAGTTTAACGACTAGCGGTCGACAAAACATTCAGTACTTC
.,TRBJ2-1,.,15,TRBV7-9,CASSLLSGDHNEQFF,TGTGCCAGCAGCTTACTCTCCGGGGACCACAATGAGCAGTTCTTC
.,TRBJ2-7,.,15,TRBV7-2,CASSLSLLSSYEQYF,TGTGCCAGCAGCTTATCCCTCCTTAGCTCCTACGAGCAGTACTTC
.,TRBJ1-4,.,11,TRBV12-3/TRBV12-4,CASSPNEKLFF,TGTGCCAGCAGTCCCAATGAAAAACTGTTTTTT
TRBD2,TRBJ2-7,few,14,TRBV28,CASSLAGASYEQYF,TGTGCCAGCAGTCTAGCGGGAGCTTCCTACGAGCAGTACTTC
.,TRBJ2-5,.,12,TRBV27,CASSKTGETQYF,TGTGCCAGCAGTAAAACAGGCGAGACCCAGTACTTC
.,TRBJ1-5,.,12,TRBV28,CASSGTGSAQHF,TGTGCCAGCAGTGGAACAGGTTCGGCCCAGCATTTT
.,TRBJ1-5,.,14,TRBV7-2,CASSAPGSNQPQHF,TGTGCCAGCAGCGCCCCAGGGTCTAATCAGCCCCAGCATTTT
.,TRBJ1-3,.,14,TRBV5-6,CASSLPASGNTIYF,TGTGCCAGCAGCTTGCCGGCCTCTGGAAACACCATATATTTT
.,TRBJ1-5,.,14,TRBV19,CASSMRGGNQPQHF,TGTGCCAGTAGTATGAGGGGGGGCAATCAGCCCCAGCATTTT
TRBD2,TRBJ2-2,.,15,TRBV19,CASKGAGGATGELFF,TGTGCCAGTAAGGGAGCGGGAGGAGCCACCGGGGAGCTGTTTTTT
TRBD2,TRBJ2-7,.,14,TRBV2,CASKFPSGTYEQYF,TGTGCCAGCAAATTTCCTAGCGGTACCTACGAGCAGTACTTC
TRBD2,TRBJ2-1,.,15,TRBV5-1,CASSLGGTSENEQFF,TGCGCCAGCAGCTTGGGTGGGACTAGCGAGAATGAGCAGTTCTTC
TRBD1,TRBJ2-7,.,14,TRBV20-1,CSASHSRGFYEQYF,TGCAGTGCTAGTCATAGCAGGGGGTTCTACGAGCAGTACTTC
.,TRBJ1-5,.,14,TRBV7-9,CASSSPTSNQPQHF,TGTGCCAGCAGCTCTCCGACCTCCAATCAGCCCCAGCATTTT
.,TRBJ2-5,.,14,TRBV7-2,CASSFIFGKETQYF,TGTGCCAGCAGCTTCATATTCGGGAAAGAGACCCAGTACTTC
.,TRBJ2-3,.,15,TRBV6-6,CASRLLAISTDTQYF,TGTGCCAGCAGGCTACTAGCAATAAGCACAGATACGCAGTATTTT
.,TRBJ1-1,.,15,TRBV6-5,CASRSTGKSNTEAFF,TGTGCCAGCAGAAGCACGGGAAAGTCGAACACTGAAGCTTTCTTT
.,TRBJ1-2,.,13,TRBV27,CASSFSGNYGYTF,TGTGCCAGCAGTTTTAGCGGGAACTATGGCTACACCTTC
TRBD2,TRBJ2-7,.,16,TRBV20-1,CSADAPLRGRIYEQYF,TGCAGTGCCGACGCCCCGTTACGCGGGAGGATCTACGAGCAGTACTTC
.,TRBJ1-5,.,15,TRBV10-2,CASSESIGVNQPQHF,TGCGCCAGCAGTGAGTCGATAGGGGTCAATCAGCCCCAGCATTTT
TRBD1,TRBJ1-5,.,16,TRBV15,CATSRNRDRANQPQHF,TGTGCCACCAGCAGAAACAGGGACAGGGCCAATCAGCCCCAGCATTTT
TRBD2,TRBJ2-7,.,16,TRBV20-1,CSARGLAGQRVYEQYF,TGCAGTGCTAGGGGCTTAGCGGGCCAGAGAGTCTACGAGCAGTACTTC
TRBD1,TRBJ1-5,.,15,TRBV27,CASSGGTGGNQPQHF,TGTGCCAGCAGTGGCGGGACAGGGGGAAATCAGCCCCAGCATTTT
TRBD2,TRBJ2-3,.,16,TRBV20-1,CSAVGTSGRITDTQYF,TGCAGTGCGGTCGGGACTAGCGGGAGGATCACAGATACGCAGTATTTT
.,TRBJ2-1,.,11,TRBV2,CASREPNEQFF,TGTGCCAGCAGAGAACCCAATGAGCAGTTCTTC
TRBD1,TRBJ2-7,once,15,TRBV6-2/TRBV6-3,CASSDSTGWFDEQYF,TGTGCCAGCAGTGATTCGACAGGGTGGTTTGACGAGCAGTACTTC
.,TRBJ1-1,.,12,TRBV28,CASSRLLAEAFF,TGTGCCAGCAGTCGGTTGTTGGCTGAAGCTTTCTTT
.,TRBJ2-5,.,15,TRBV18,CASSLGQGGQETQYF,TGTGCCAGCTCACTCGGACAGGGAGGGCAAGAGACCCAGTACTTC
TRBD1,TRBJ2-2,.,17,TRBV24-1,CATSRFKGQGVSGELFF,TGTGCCACCAGTCGGTTTAAGGGACAGGGGGTGTCCGGGGAGCTGTTTTTT
.,TRBJ1-1,.,14,TRBV23-1,CASSQSVPNTEAFF,TGCGCCAGCAGTCAAAGCGTGCCGAACACTGAAGCTTTCTTT
.,TRBJ2-7,.,15,TRBV7-2,CASSLSSRSTREQYF,TGTGCCAGCAGCTTATCCAGCAGATCCACTCGCGAGCAGTACTTC
.,TRBJ2-7,.,14,TRBV6-2/TRBV6-3,CASTPQGRSYEQYF,TGTGCCAGCACCCCACAGGGGAGGAGTTACGAGCAGTACTTC
.,TRBJ2-4,.,13,TRBV18,CASSSGLENIQYF,TGTGCCAGCTCCTCCGGGTTAGAAAACATTCAGTACTTC
.,TRBJ1-2,.,12,TRBV30,CAWMEGRYGYTF,TGTGCCTGGATGGAGGGGCGCTATGGCTACACCTTC
.,TRBJ2-1,.,15,TRBV27,CASRVARGRRGKQFF,TGTGCCAGCAGGGTGGCCAGGGGTAGGAGAGGTAAGCAGTTCTTC
.,TRBJ2-1,once,15,TRBV5-1,CASSLGTSSYNEQFF,TGCGCCAGCAGCTTGGGAACTAGCTCCTACAATGAGCAGTTCTTC
.,TRBJ1-2,.,13,TRBV5-1,CASGGGNRAGYTF,TGCGCCAGCGGGGGGGGAAACAGGGCCGGCTACACCTTC
TRBD1,TRBJ1-1,.,15,TRBV5-1,CASSTGTAFNTEAFF,TGCGCCAGCAGCACGGGGACAGCCTTTAACACTGAAGCTTTCTTT
.,TRBJ2-5,.,14,TRBV7-2,CASSSTRTEETQYF,TGTGCCAGCAGTTCGACCAGGACTGAAGAGACCCAGTACTTC
.,TRBJ1-2,once,14,TRBV5-1,CASSFPGPNYGYTF,TGCGCCAGCAGCTTTCCGGGACCCAACTATGGCTACACCTTC
TRBD1,TRBJ1-1,.,18,TRBV24-1,CATSVPKGARHYNTEAFF,TGTGCCACCAGTGTTCCCAAGGGGGCAAGACACTACAACACTGAAGCTTTCTTT
.,TRBJ2-7,.,16,TRBV7-2,CASSLAAGGAPYEQYF,TGTGCCAGCAGCTTAGCGGCAGGGGGGGCCCCCTACGAGCAGTACTTC
TRBD1,TRBJ2-7,.,14,TRBV28,CASSLPQGAREQYF,TGTGCCAGCAGTTTACCGCAGGGGGCAAGGGAGCAGTACTTC
.,TRBJ2-5,.,15,TRBV6-6,CASSYPGQSQETQYF,TGTGCCAGCAGTTACCCTGGACAGTCCCAAGAGACCCAGTACTTC
.,TRBJ2-6,.,15,TRBV19,CASSIGQTGANVLTF,TGTGCCAGTAGTATCGGACAGACTGGGGCCAACGTCCTGACTTTC
.,TRBJ2-7,.,13,TRBV29-1,CSVSGRGPYEQYF,TGCAGCGTTTCGGGGCGGGGTCCCTACGAGCAGTACTTC
.,TRBJ2-7,.,12,TRBV20-1,CSADDFTYEQYF,TGCAGTGCTGATGACTTTACCTACGAGCAGTACTTC
.,TRBJ1-1,.,13,TRBV29-1,CSGTVPRNTEAFF,TGCAGCGGGACAGTCCCGCGGAACACTGAAGCTTTCTTT
.,TRBJ2-1,.,16,TRBV2,CASSEAVRTTHNEQFF,TGTGCCAGCAGTGAAGCGGTCCGGACTACCCACAATGAGCAGTTCTTC
.,TRBJ2-5,.,11,TRBV7-2,CASSKQETQYF,TGTGCCAGCAGCAAACAAGAGACCCAGTACTTC
.,TRBJ2-1,.,14,TRBV28,CASSYGGSYNEQFF,TGTGCCAGCAGCTACGGAGGGTCCTACAATGAGCAGTTCTTC